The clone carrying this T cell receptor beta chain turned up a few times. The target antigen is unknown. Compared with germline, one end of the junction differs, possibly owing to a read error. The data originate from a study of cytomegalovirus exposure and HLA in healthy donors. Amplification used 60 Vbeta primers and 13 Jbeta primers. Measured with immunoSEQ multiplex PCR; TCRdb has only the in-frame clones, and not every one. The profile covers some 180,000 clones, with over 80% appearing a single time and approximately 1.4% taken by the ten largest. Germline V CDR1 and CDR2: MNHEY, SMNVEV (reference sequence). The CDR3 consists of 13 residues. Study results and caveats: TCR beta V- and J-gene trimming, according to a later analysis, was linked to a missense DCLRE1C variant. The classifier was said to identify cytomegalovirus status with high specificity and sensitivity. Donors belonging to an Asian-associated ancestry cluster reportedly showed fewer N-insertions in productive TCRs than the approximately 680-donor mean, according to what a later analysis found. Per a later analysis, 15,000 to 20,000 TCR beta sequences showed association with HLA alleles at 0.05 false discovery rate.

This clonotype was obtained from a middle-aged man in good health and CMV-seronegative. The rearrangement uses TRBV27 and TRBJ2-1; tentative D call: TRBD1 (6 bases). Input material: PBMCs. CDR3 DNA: TGTGCGAGCAACCCGATTCAGGGGAATGAGCAGTTCTTC. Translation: CASNPIQGNEQFF.